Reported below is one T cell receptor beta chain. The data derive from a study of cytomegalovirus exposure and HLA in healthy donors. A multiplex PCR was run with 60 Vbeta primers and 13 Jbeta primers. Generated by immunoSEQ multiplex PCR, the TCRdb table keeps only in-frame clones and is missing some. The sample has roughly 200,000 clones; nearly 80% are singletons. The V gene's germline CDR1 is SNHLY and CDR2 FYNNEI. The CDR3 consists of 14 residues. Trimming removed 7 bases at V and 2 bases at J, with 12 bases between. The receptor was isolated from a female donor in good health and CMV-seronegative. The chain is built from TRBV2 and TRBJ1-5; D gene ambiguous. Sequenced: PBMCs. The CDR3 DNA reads TGTGCCAGCAACCCCGACGGAGGCAATCAGCCCCAGCATTTT. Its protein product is CASNPDGGNQPQHF.